This entry concerns a single TCR beta chain. This entry is derived from a study of blood T cell repertoires in COVID-19. Study overall: The samples span acute and convalescent COVID-19 from the United States, Italy and Spain. T cells, B-cell-depleted T cells, or PBMCs supplied cDNA or gDNA.

Study processing details: It was from reference gene primer amplification that nucleated cell counts were estimated. TCRdb's copy holds only in-frame clones and misses some; the assay was immunoSEQ multiplex PCR. For V, J and clone size, that table is used; D and trimming come from the DNA. Among tens of thousands of clones listed, about three quarters were seen once. The CDR3 is 16 amino acids. The germline V gene encodes CDR1 MDHEN and CDR2 SYDVKM. Trimming stripped 6 bases from V and 1 base from J, with 18 bases between. The TCR sequence derives from an older man with active or convalescent COVID-19. Sequencing input: peripheral blood. The chain uses TRBV28 and TRBJ1-1, with D perhaps matching TRBD1 (5 bases). The CDR3 spells CASSPAGTAGNTEAFF. The DNA of the CDR3 is TGTGCCAGCAGCCCCGCGGGGACGGCGGGGAACACTGAAGCTTTCTTT.